This record concerns one T cell receptor beta chain sequence. What it recognizes is unknown. This sample was taken from a study of T cell responses to AZD1222 COVID-19 vaccine. CDR3 length: 16 residues. After removal of 1 base from V and 3 bases from J, the junction contained 5 bases not matched to a gene. The germline CDR1 and CDR2 sequences are KGHSH and LQKENI. TCRdb's copy holds only in-frame clones and misses some; the assay was immunoSEQ multiplex PCR. The sample includes under 140,000 clones, 70% to 90% of them seen just once. Overall study findings and caveats: The study sampled repertoires only after the peak T cell response. Vaccine-related CD4 TCRs covered spike, predominating at 160-218 and 743-854. White British people made up most donors, females outnumbered males, and clonal diversity was possibly underestimated.

Second-dose recipients at about 4 or about 12 weeks were treated as one pooled group. This clonotype was sampled from an adult who received the AZD1222 COVID-19 vaccine. The V gene is TRBV18, the J gene TRBJ1-4; TRBD1 agrees at 7 bases. The starting material was peripheral blood, obtained 28 days after the second AZD1222 dose. For the CDR3, the DNA is TGTGCCAGCTCACCACACCCGGGACAGTCTAATGAAAAACTGTTTTTT. This gives the protein CASSPHPGQSNEKLFF.